What follows are 13 T cell receptor beta chains derived from one specimen sequenced in a study of naive and memory T cell subsets. Amplification of ligated cDNA took four PCR rounds with SP2 and nested alpha and beta constant primers. Using its own MiXCR run on the UMI-ligation and nested PCR reads, TCRdb lists one record per CDR3 protein. The data show around 24,000 distinct CDR3 sequences, around 5% seen once. A UMI-containing oligonucleotide was joined by 3' ligation to the TCR cDNA template. Sample: blood. The receptors were sampled from an adult in good health.

This clonotype was seen at least ten times. The chain combines TRBV29-1 with TRBJ2-3; no clear D. The V end was cut by 5 bases, the J end by 1 base, with 7 bases between. Germline V gene data show CDR1 as SQVTM and CDR2 as ANQGSEA. The CDR3 is 12 amino acids. The CDR3 spells CSVRRGTDTQYF. The CDR3 DNA is TGCAGCGTTCGAAGGGGCACAGATACGCAGTATTTT.

This clonotype was detected ten times or more. The chain uses TRBV12-3 or TRBV12-4 and TRBJ2-3; 11 positions match TRBD1. The junction had 11 bases not matched to a gene; V was cut back by 10 bases and J by 2 bases. The CDR3 has 16 amino acids. The CDR3 is CATSVGQGAYTDTQYF. CDR3 nucleotide sequence: TGTGCCACCTCAGTAGGACAGGGGGCGTACACAGATACGCAGTATTTT.

This clonotype was observed a few times. CDR3: CASRGLQGGSPLHF. The CDR3, as DNA: TGTGCCAGCAGGGGACTTCAGGGGGGTTCACCCCTCCACTTT. The chain has TRBV6-5 and TRBJ1-6, with 7 bases aligning to TRBD1. The CDR3 has 14 residues. J gave up 9 bases and V 6 bases, and 8 bases lay outside the gene matches. Germline values: CDR1 MNHEY, CDR2 SVGAGI.

A remark on this clonotype: Being one base from a much bigger clone, this may be a read error. DNA of the CDR3: TGTGCCAGCAGCGTAGAGCCGACGGGCCGCACAGATACGCAGTATTTT. Protein: CASSVEPTGRTDTQYF. J is TRBJ2-3 and V is TRBV9; D unclear. The V end was cut by 0 bases, the J end by 1 base, with 12 bases between. The CDR3 sequence is 16 residues long. The germline V gene has CDR1 SGDLS and CDR2 YYNGEE.

This clonotype turned up a few times. This sequence joins TRBV7-9 and TRBJ2-3; D call uncertain. This CDR3 is 11 amino acids long. V lost 4 bases and J lost 4, with 3 bases in between. Germline CDR1 is SEHNR and CDR2 is FQNEAQ (reference sequence). Here the CDR3 DNA reads TGTGCCAGCAGCTCGCCAGATACGCAGTATTTT. It translates to CASSSPDTQYF.

This clonotype has ten or more counts. V gene TRBV6-2 or TRBV6-3 combines with J gene TRBJ2-1; the match to TRBD2 covers 9 bases. This CDR3 contains 16 residues. CDR1 and CDR2 (germline): MNHEY, SVGEGT. J gave up 11 bases and V 0 bases, and 11 bases lay outside the gene matches. CDR3 DNA sequence: TGTGCCAGCAGTTACTCCTCCGGGGCTAGCGGGATGAAGCAGTTCTTC. Protein product: CASSYSSGASGMKQFF.

This clonotype was counted many times. This chain connects TRBV12-5 to TRBJ1-2; TRBD1 matches at 7 bases. CDR1 LGHNT and CDR2 FRNRAP come from the germline V gene. Trimming took 1 base from V and 3 from J; bases not matched to a gene: 5. The CDR3 spans 15 residues. Here the CDR3 reads CASGLGTGVDYGYTF. In nucleotides, the CDR3 is TGTGCTAGTGGTTTGGGAACAGGGGTTGACTATGGCTACACCTTC.

Ten or more counts support this clonotype. J is TRBJ1-1 and V is TRBV11-2; 12 bases match TRBD1. V trimming: 4 bases; J trimming: 1 base; junction bases outside the gene matches: 7. The germline CDR1 and CDR2 sequences are SGHAT and FQNNGV. The CDR3 is 17 amino acids. The CDR3 spells CASSSSGGQGANTEAFF. CDR3 bases: TGTGCCAGCAGCTCCTCCGGGGGACAGGGGGCGAACACTGAAGCTTTCTTT.

The sample holds a few counts of this clonotype. The chain couples TRBV7-2 to TRBJ2-3; D call uncertain. The CDR3 runs to 13 residues. Germline V gene data show CDR1 as SGHTA and CDR2 as FQGNSA. With 3 bases removed from V and 4 bases from J, the gap between germline ends came to 8 bases. The CDR3 DNA reads as TGTGCCAGCAGCTTTAGGAGTTCAGATACGCAGTATTTT. Encoded protein: CASSFRSSDTQYF. Variable domain in full (rest from reference TRBV7-2 and TRBJ2-3): GAGVSQSPSNKVTEKGKDVELRCDPISGHTALYWYRQSLGQGLEFLIYFQGNSAPDKSGLPSDRFSAERTGGSVSTLTIQRTQQEDSAVYLCASSFRSSDTQYFGPGTRLTVL.

This rearrangement joins TRBV2 to TRBJ2-2; the D is unclear. Germline values: CDR1 SNHLY, CDR2 FYNNEI. CDR3 length equals 11 residues. V was pared by 4 bases and J by 7 bases, with 4 bases between. CDR3 nucleotide sequence: TGTGCCAGCAGTGTCAACGGGGAGCTGTTTTTT. Encoded protein: CASSVNGELFF.

J is TRBJ1-2 and V is TRBV24-1; 7 positions agree with TRBD1. The germline V gene has CDR1 KGHDR and CDR2 SFDVKD. After removal of 5 bases from V and 8 bases from J, the junction contained 4 bases not matched to a gene. This CDR3 is built from 12 residues. The CDR3 DNA reads TGTGCCACCAGTGGCACAGGGGAGGGCTACACCTTC. Its translation: CATSGTGEGYTF.

There are many counts of this clonotype. This chain joins TRBV4-2 and TRBJ1-4; 7 bases line up with TRBD1. This CDR3 has 17 amino acids. Losses at the gene ends were 4 bases for V and 3 bases for J; bases not matched to a gene: 11. Germline V CDR1 and CDR2: LGHNA, YNFKEQ. Written as DNA, the CDR3 is TGTGCCAGCAGCCCGGGACAGAGTCGGCATTCTAATGAAAAACTGTTTTTT. Translating gives CASSPGQSRHSNEKLFF.

Sample share makes this clonotype medium-sized. Sequence at one end of the junction differs from germline and may be a read error. The chain carries TRBV29-1 and TRBJ2-6; D perhaps matches TRBD1 (6 bases). Germline V CDR1 and CDR2: SQVTM, ANQGSEA. The CDR3 contains 15 residues. This CDR3 reads CSVEDRFTGANVLTF. CDR3 sequence (DNA): TGCAGCGTGGAAGACAGGTTTACCGGGGCCAACGTCCTGACTTTC.